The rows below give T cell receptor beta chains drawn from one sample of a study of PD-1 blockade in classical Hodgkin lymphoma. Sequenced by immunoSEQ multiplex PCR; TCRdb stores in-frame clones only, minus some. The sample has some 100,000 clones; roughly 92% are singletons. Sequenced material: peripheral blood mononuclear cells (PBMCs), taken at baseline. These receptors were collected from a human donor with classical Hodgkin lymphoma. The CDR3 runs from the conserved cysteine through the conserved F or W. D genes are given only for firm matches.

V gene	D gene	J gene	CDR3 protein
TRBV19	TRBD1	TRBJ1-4	CASSTTGRGATNEKLFF
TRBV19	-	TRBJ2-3	CASSIGGWDTQYF
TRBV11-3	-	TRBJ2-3	CASSLVASATDTQYF
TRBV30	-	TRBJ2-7	CAWGMPGNEQYF
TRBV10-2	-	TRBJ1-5	CASSQNILSNQPQHF
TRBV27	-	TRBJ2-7	CASSRGPDYEQYF
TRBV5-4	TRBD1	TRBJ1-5	CASSRGTGKNQPQHF
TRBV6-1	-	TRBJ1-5	CASSGGWSQPQHF
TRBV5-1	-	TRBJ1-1	CASSRDGGDYTEAFF
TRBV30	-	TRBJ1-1	CAWSVRQRDTEAFF
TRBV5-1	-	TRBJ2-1	CASSLGGSSYNEQFF
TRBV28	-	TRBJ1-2	CASRSRGRDYGYTF
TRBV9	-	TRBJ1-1	CASSPDGVTGWPLMNTEAFF
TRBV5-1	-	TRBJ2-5	CASSPTSEQGETQYF
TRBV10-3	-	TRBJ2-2	CAIRNGGTSNTGELFF
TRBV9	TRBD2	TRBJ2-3	CASSAKTSGSSVTDTQYF
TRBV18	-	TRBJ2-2	CASSPSGAPTGELFF
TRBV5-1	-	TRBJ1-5	CASSPTGVDNQPQHF
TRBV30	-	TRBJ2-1	CAWKRSYNEQFF
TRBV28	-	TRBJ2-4	CASRNRAKNIQYF
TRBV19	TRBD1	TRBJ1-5	CASSATGGRQPQHF
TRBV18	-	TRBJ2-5	CASSPGQQETQYF
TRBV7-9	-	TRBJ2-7	CASSLDEGFGVVYEQYF
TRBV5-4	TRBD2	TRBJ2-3	CASSLEAGGADTQYF
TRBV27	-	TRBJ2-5	CASSQFMPPRAQETQYF
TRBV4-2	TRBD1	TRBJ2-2	CASSQGQGGVRELFF
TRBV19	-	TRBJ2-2	CASNLDGANTGELFF
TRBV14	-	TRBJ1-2	CASSQYPSRVDGYTF
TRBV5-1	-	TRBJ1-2	CASSSGLNYGYTF
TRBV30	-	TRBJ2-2	CAWSPTRGPGELFF
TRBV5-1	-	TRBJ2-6	CASSPTTGSTGANVLTF
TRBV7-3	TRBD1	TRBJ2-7	CASSPTSGTDSYEQYF
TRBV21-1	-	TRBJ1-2	CASSKDEGLYGYTF
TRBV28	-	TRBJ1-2	CASLQYGDNYGYTF
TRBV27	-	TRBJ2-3	CASSTRRDFTDTQYF
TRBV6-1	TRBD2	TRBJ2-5	CASSDPRRGQETQYF
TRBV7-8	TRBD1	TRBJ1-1	CASSLAQTGDTEAFF
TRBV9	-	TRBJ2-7	CASSPGGYEQYF
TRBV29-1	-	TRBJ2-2	CSVGIGGATGELFF
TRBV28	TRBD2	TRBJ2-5	CASSLLAGGLETQYF
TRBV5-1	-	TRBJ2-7	CASSLVGQPFYYEQYF
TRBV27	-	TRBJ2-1	CASRRNLPTNNEQFF
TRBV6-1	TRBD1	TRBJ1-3	CASSRQGGAGNTIYF
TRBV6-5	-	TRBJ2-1	CASMEGGLSNEQFF
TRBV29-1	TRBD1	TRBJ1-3	CSVATTGGPGNTIYF
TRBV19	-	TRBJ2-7	CASSLRDTSSYEQYF
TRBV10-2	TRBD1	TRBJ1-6	CASSEDRGEYSPLHF
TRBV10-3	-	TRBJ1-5	CAISERWPMSPDQPQHF